A selection of T cell receptor beta chains follows, all from one sample in a study of beta chain features in type 1 diabetes. TCRdb's table, derived via immunoSEQ multiplex PCR, lists solely in-frame clones and lacks some. This repertoire shows about 900,000 clones, roughly 15% found once; its top ten account for around 0.02%. Sequenced sample: naive CD4+ T cells from blood. These receptor sequences come from a young woman in good health. CDR3s include the opening cysteine and the closing phenylalanine or tryptophan. The D gene is left open where the match is weak. Some rows have no size entry. The others give once, few or many, or a class for an expanded clone.

cdr3_aa | cdr3_nt | clone_size | v_call | d_call | j_call
CASSYGTGSDTQYF | TGCGCCAGCAGCTACGGGACAGGGTCAGATACGCAGTATTTT | - | TRBV5-1 | TRBD1 | TRBJ2-3
CASMREGRPQHF | TGCGCCAGCATGCGGGAAGGTAGGCCCCAGCATTTT | - | TRBV10-1 | - | TRBJ1-5
CAIGYRGTDTQYF | TGTGCCATCGGGTACAGGGGCACAGATACGCAGTATTTT | - | TRBV10-3 | - | TRBJ2-3
CASSLRREPDTQYF | TGTGCCAGCAGCTTAAGGCGGGAGCCAGATACGCAGTATTTT | few | TRBV7-9 | TRBD2 | TRBJ2-3
CASSAGLNYEQYF | TGTGCCAGCAGCGCGGGACTAAACTACGAGCAGTACTTC | few | TRBV5-4 | TRBD2 | TRBJ2-7
CASSLAGGNYGYTF | TGTGCCAGCAGCTTAGCGGGAGGGAACTATGGCTACACCTTC | few | TRBV7-9 | - | TRBJ1-2
CASSHSGYYEQYF | TGTGCCAGCAGCCACTCAGGGTACTACGAGCAGTACTTC | few | TRBV7-6 | - | TRBJ2-7
CASSPLRGGISYNEQFF | TGTGCCAGCAGCCCATTAAGGGGCGGTATCTCCTACAATGAGCAGTTCTTC | - | TRBV9 | - | TRBJ2-1
CASSQDQVGRRGRLEGNTIYF | TGCGCCAGCAGCCAAGATCAAGTTGGTAGGAGGGGGCGATTGGAAGGAAACACCATATATTTT | few | TRBV4-3 | TRBD1 | TRBJ1-3
CASSVGREGEQFF | TGTGCCAGCAGCGTGGGCAGGGAAGGTGAGCAGTTCTTC | - | TRBV7-9 | - | TRBJ2-1
CASSLYRVDTKATNEKLFF | TGTGCCAGCAGCTTATACCGCGTGGACACGAAGGCAACTAATGAAAAACTGTTTTTT | few | TRBV7-2 | - | TRBJ1-4
CAISEGSTNYGYTF | TGTGCCATCAGTGAGGGCAGTACTAACTATGGCTACACCTTC | - | TRBV10-3 | - | TRBJ1-2
CATSRAVTGQAEAFF | TGTGCCACCAGCAGAGCCGTAACAGGCCAAGCTGAAGCTTTCTTT | few | TRBV15 | - | TRBJ1-1
CASSSGLAGGVEQFF | TGTGCCAGCAGCTCGGGACTAGCGGGAGGGGTTGAGCAGTTCTTC | - | TRBV13 | TRBD2 | TRBJ2-1
CATSTGTGIDTQYF | TGTGCCACCAGCACCGGGACAGGCATTGATACGCAGTATTTT | - | TRBV15 | TRBD1 | TRBJ2-3
CASSTSLGQGAGEQYF | TGTGCCAGCAGCACATCCTTGGGACAGGGGGCCGGGGAGCAGTACTTC | - | TRBV9 | TRBD1 | TRBJ2-7
CASSAPGPPYNEQFF | TGTGCCAGCAGTGCTCCCGGACCCCCATACAATGAGCAGTTCTTC | - | TRBV28 | - | TRBJ2-1
CASSEQGTQPQHF | TGTGCCAGCAGTGAACAGGGCACTCAGCCCCAGCATTTT | - | TRBV6-1 | - | TRBJ1-5
CASSLRQGMENEQFF | TGTGCCAGCAGCTTACGACAGGGTATGGAAAATGAGCAGTTCTTC | - | TRBV7-9 | TRBD1 | TRBJ2-1
CASSIDPTGVYSNQPQHF | TGTGCCAGTAGTATTGACCCGACAGGGGTTTATAGCAATCAGCCCCAGCATTTT | - | TRBV19 | TRBD1 | TRBJ1-5
CASSQDYADNQPQHF | TGTGCCAGCAGCCAAGATTATGCAGACAATCAGCCCCAGCATTTT | few | TRBV4-2 | - | TRBJ1-5
CASSPTTWTGYYTGELFF | TGCGCCAGCAGCCCCACCACGTGGACAGGGTATTACACCGGGGAGCTGTTTTTT | - | TRBV4-3 | TRBD1 | TRBJ2-2
CASSVLGAADTQYF | TGTGCCAGCAGTGTCTTAGGGGCGGCAGATACGCAGTATTTT | - | TRBV6-5 | - | TRBJ2-3
CASSPPGRNYEQYF | TGTGCCAGCTCACCTCCGGGGAGAAACTACGAGCAGTACTTC | - | TRBV18 | - | TRBJ2-7
CASSSRHYEQYF | TGTGCCAGCAGTTCCCGACACTACGAGCAGTACTTC | - | TRBV27 | - | TRBJ2-7
CASRSPGFKHSGANVLTF | TGTGCCAGCAGGTCACCAGGTTTTAAACACTCTGGGGCCAACGTCCTGACTTTC | - | TRBV28 | - | TRBJ2-6
CASTLGTGSYEQYF | TGTGCCAGCACCTTAGGGACAGGGTCCTACGAGCAGTACTTC | - | TRBV28 | TRBD1 | TRBJ2-7
CASTSSWRVAGELFF | TGTGCCAGCACCAGTAGTTGGCGGGTCGCCGGGGAGCTGTTTTTT | few | TRBV28 | - | TRBJ2-2
CASSLGVYKDRVISYEQYF | TGTGCCAGCAGCTTAGGTGTTTATAAGGACAGGGTCATTTCCTACGAGCAGTACTTC | few | TRBV11-2 | TRBD1 | TRBJ2-7
CASSLAGAYNEQFF | TGTGCCAGCAGTCTAGCGGGAGCCTACAATGAGCAGTTCTTC | few | TRBV7-9 | TRBD2 | TRBJ2-1
CASSGSPGGFGYTF | TGTGCCAGCAGTGGTTCTCCAGGGGGTTTTGGCTACACCTTC | - | TRBV28 | TRBD1 | TRBJ1-2
CASSPPGTGSYGYTF | TGTGCCAGCTCACCACCCGGGACAGGGAGCTATGGCTACACCTTC | once | TRBV18 | TRBD1 | TRBJ1-2